Each of the 9 T cell receptor beta chains below was sequenced from the same sample in a study of blood T cell repertoires in COVID-19 (dated by TCRdb to 2020 to 2022). The library came from the immunoSEQ multiplex PCR assay. TCRdb re-hosts the immuneACCESS table, in-frame sequences only. Its copies lack some clones; in the studies checked, an unresolved V gene accounts for under half of them, and the cause for the rest is not known. Counted in this sample were fewer than 250,000 clones; about 80% of them appeared once. 3% to 4.5% of the sample comes from the top ten. Source material: PBMCs or T cells enriched from blood (not recorded which). Receptor source: a middle-aged woman who had been exposed to COVID-19.

The chain is built from TRBV30 and TRBJ1-1, with D unresolved. Trimming left V 0 bases short and J 1 base short, with 6 bases between. The CDR3 loop spans 13 amino acids. The V gene's germline CDR1 is GTSNPN and CDR2 SVGIG (reference sequence). The CDR3 loop reads CAWSVLRNTEAFF. In DNA form, the CDR3 reads TGTGCCTGGAGTGTCCTCAGGAACACTGAAGCTTTCTTT. Combining the CDR3 with reference TRBV30 and TRBJ1-1 gives the whole variable domain SQTIHQWPATLVQPVGSPLSLECTVEGTSNPNLYWYRQAAGRGLQLLFYSVGIGQISSEVPQNLSASRPQDRQFILSSKKLLLSDSGFYLCAWSVLRNTEAFFGQGTRLTVV.

This rearrangement joins TRBV9 to TRBJ1-6; 7 bases match TRBD1. The ends lost 6 bases at V and 7 bases at J; junction bases unmatched: 10. The CDR3 is 15 amino acids. From germline, CDR1 is SGDLS and CDR2 YYNGEE. The CDR3 reads CASTQGTAQNSPLHF. CDR3 coding DNA: TGTGCCAGCACCCAGGGGACAGCTCAGAATTCACCCCTCCACTTT.

The gene calls are TRBV2 and TRBJ2-2; tentative D call: TRBD1 (6 bases). The germline V and J ends were trimmed by 5 bases and 4 bases, with 11 bases remaining between them. The CDR3 contains 14 residues. Germline V lookup: CDR1 SNHLY, CDR2 FYNNEI. CDR3 nucleotide sequence: TGTGCCAGCAGTCCCACAGGGATCACCGGGGAGCTGTTTTTT. It translates to CASSPTGITGELFF.

The rearrangement links TRBV7-8 to TRBJ2-7; tentatively, D is TRBD2 (6 bases). The germline gives CDR1 SGHVS, CDR2 FQNEAQ. The V end was cut by 6 bases, the J end by 6 bases, with 12 bases between. The CDR3 runs 12 residues. The CDR3 sequence is CASRTLGGEQYF. CDR3 DNA: TGTGCCAGCAGGACACTCGGGGGCGAGCAGTACTTC.

The chain joins TRBV7-9 to TRBJ2-1, with TRBD1 as a possible D gene (5 bases). Germline V lookup: CDR1 SEHNR, CDR2 FQNEAQ (reference sequence). Deletions cut 3 bases from V and 4 bases from J, with 7 bases between. The CDR3 length is 13 residues. Here the CDR3 DNA reads TGTGCCAGCAGCTTCACAGGATACAATGAGCAGTTCTTC. The encoded protein is CASSFTGYNEQFF.

This chain links TRBV15 with TRBJ1-1, with D perhaps TRBD1 (5 bases). With 3 bases removed from V and 8 bases from J, the gap between germline ends came to 19 bases. CDR1 and CDR2 from the germline V gene are LNHNV and YYDKDF (reference sequence). The CDR3 loop spans 15 amino acids. The DNA of the CDR3 is TGTGCCACCAGCAGGGGGGGTCTAGGGGCCTCAGAAGCTTTCTTT. This encodes CATSRGGLGASEAFF.

This rearrangement joins TRBV7-2 to TRBJ1-1, with 7 bases that match TRBD1. V was pared by 1 base and J by 7 bases, with 9 bases of the junction left unmatched. Germline assignment: CDR1 SGHTA and CDR2 FQGNSA. The length of the CDR3 is 15 residues. CDR3 DNA sequence: TGTGCCAGCAGCTTAGTGGCAGGGGGTTCGAATGAAGCTTTCTTT. The encoded protein is CASSLVAGGSNEAFF.

V usage is TRBV3-1 (or the pseudogene TRBV3-2) and J usage is TRBJ1-1; 8 bases align to TRBD1. The CDR3 spans 17 residues. The germline V gene has CDR1 LGHDT and CDR2 YNNKEL (reference sequence). Unmatched junction bases numbered 9, after V lost 0 bases and J lost 3 bases. Here the CDR3 reads CASSQETGQGNDTEAFF. DNA of the CDR3: TGTGCCAGCAGCCAAGAAACCGGACAGGGTAACGACACTGAAGCTTTCTTT.

The rearrangement uses TRBV3-1 (or the pseudogene TRBV3-2) and TRBJ2-1; TRBD2 might be the D (5 bases). The CDR3 is made up of 15 amino acids. V lost 6 bases, J lost 0 bases, and 12 bases lay in between. Germline V gives CDR1 LGHDT, CDR2 YNNKEL (reference sequence). CDR3 bases: TGTGCCAGCAGTACGAGCGGTAGCTCCTACAATGAGCAGTTCTTC. This translates into CASSTSGSSYNEQFF.